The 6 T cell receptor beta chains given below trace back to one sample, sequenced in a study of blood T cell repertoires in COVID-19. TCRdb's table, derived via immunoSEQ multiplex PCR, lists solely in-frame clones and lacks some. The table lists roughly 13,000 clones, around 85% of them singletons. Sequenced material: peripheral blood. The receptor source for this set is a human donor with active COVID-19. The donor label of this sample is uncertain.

CDR3 in DNA: TGTGCCAGCAGCCGCCGCCAGGGGGCGGGGGAGCAGTTCTTC. This translates into CASSRRQGAGEQFF. The chain uses TRBV7-3 and TRBJ2-1, with 8 bases identical to TRBD1. The V gene's germline CDR1 is SGHTA and CDR2 FQGTGA. V lost 5 bases and J lost 10; bases outside the gene matches: 10. The CDR3 totals 14 residues.

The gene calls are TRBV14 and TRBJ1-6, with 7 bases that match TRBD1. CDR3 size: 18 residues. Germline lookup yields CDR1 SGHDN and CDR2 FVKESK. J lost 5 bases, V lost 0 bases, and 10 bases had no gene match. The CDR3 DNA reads TGTGCCAGCAGCCAAGAGCACAGGGGCCGTACGAATAATTCACCCCTCCACTTT. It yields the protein CASSQEHRGRTNNSPLHF.

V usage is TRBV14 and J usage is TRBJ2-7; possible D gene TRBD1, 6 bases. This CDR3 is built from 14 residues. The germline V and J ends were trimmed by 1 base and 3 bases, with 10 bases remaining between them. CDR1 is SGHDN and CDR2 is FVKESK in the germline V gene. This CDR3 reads CASSQAGQFYEQYF. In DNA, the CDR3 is TGTGCCAGCAGCCAAGCTGGACAGTTCTACGAGCAGTACTTC.

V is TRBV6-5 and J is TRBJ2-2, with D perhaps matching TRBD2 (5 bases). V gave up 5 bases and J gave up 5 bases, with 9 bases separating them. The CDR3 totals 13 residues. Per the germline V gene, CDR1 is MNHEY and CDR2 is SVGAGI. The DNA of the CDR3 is TGTGCCAGCAGTACTCGGGGAACCGGGGAGCTGTTTTTT. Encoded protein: CASSTRGTGELFF.

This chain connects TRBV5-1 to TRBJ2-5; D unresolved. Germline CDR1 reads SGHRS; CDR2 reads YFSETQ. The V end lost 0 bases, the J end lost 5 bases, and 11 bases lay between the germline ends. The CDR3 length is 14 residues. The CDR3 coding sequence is TGCGCCAGCAGCTTGGGCGGCCCAATGGAGACCCAGTACTTC. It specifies CASSLGGPMETQYF.

As DNA, the CDR3 is TGTGCCATCAGTGAGACAGGGGGCCGCTACGAGCAGTACTTC. It encodes CAISETGGRYEQYF. This chain connects TRBV10-3 to TRBJ2-7; 9 bases map to TRBD1. The junction had 2 bases not matched to a gene; V was cut back by 2 bases and J by 3 bases. Germline V gives CDR1 ENHRY, CDR2 SYGVKD. This CDR3 is built from 14 residues.